What follows are 32 T cell receptor beta chains derived from one specimen sequenced in a study of blood T cell repertoires in COVID-19. The repertoire was sequenced with immunoSEQ multiplex PCR; TCRdb's copy has only in-frame clones and lacks some. The sample has hundreds of thousands of clones, about 80% seen once. The sequencing input was PBMCs or T cells enriched from blood (not recorded which). The receptor set was obtained from a woman aged 45-60 years who had been exposed to COVID-19.

The rearrangement uses TRBV5-6 and TRBJ2-2, with D possibly being TRBD1 (6 bases). Germline V gene lookup returns CDR1 SGHDT and CDR2 YYEEEE. Trimming cost V 3 bases and J 1 base, with 10 bases left between them. The CDR3 contains 15 residues. The CDR3 spells CASSSPGENTGELFF. The CDR3 bases are TGTGCCAGCAGCTCTCCAGGGGAGAACACCGGGGAGCTGTTTTTT.

The chain joins TRBV30 to TRBJ1-5, with 8 bases matching TRBD1. Trimming took 2 bases from V and 5 from J; bases not matched to a gene: 5. This CDR3 comprises 14 residues. Germline lookup yields CDR1 GTSNPN and CDR2 SVGIG (reference sequence). CDR3 sequence: CAWSLGQGDQPQHF. CDR3 nucleotides: TGTGCCTGGAGTCTAGGACAGGGAGATCAGCCCCAGCATTTT.

The rearrangement uses TRBV4-3 and TRBJ1-1; weak D call: TRBD1 (5 bases). Trimming pared 8 bases from V and 5 bases from J, leaving 12 bases between. The germline gives CDR1 LGHNA, CDR2 YSLEER. The CDR3 spans 12 residues. The CDR3 loop is CASSPGGTEAFF. DNA for the CDR3: TGCGCCAGCTCACCGGGGGGAACTGAAGCTTTCTTT.

V and J are TRBV29-1 and TRBJ1-1, with 7 nucleotides matching TRBD1. The V gene's germline CDR1 is SQVTM and CDR2 ANQGSEA. This CDR3 has 14 amino acids. The ends lost 7 bases at V and 1 base at J; junction bases unmatched: 9. This CDR3 reads CSAGDSLPNTEAFF. The CDR3 DNA follows: TGCAGCGCCGGGGACAGCCTCCCGAACACTGAAGCTTTCTTT.

This chain uses TRBV2 with TRBJ2-5, with TRBD1 matching over 12 bases. V lost 6 bases and J lost 2; bases outside the gene matches: 4. Germline CDR1 is SNHLY and CDR2 is FYNNEI. The CDR3 is 15 residues long. CDR3 in amino acids: CASSGDRGRQETQYF. In DNA form, the CDR3 reads TGTGCCAGCAGCGGGGACAGGGGGCGGCAAGAGACCCAGTACTTC.

This chain joins TRBV7-9 and TRBJ1-2; D may be TRBD1 (6 bases). The CDR3 totals 13 residues. Germline V gene lookup returns CDR1 SEHNR and CDR2 FQNEAQ (reference sequence). V gave up 5 bases and J gave up 2 bases, with 9 bases separating them. This CDR3 reads CASSRTDNYGYTF. DNA for the CDR3: TGTGCCAGCAGCCGGACAGACAACTATGGCTACACCTTC.

The V call is TRBV5-1, the J call TRBJ1-2, with TRBD1 matching over 7 bases. The CDR3 contains 15 residues. V gave up 0 bases and J gave up 4 bases; unmatched junction bases: 6. In germline, CDR1 is SGHRS, CDR2 YFSETQ. DNA for the CDR3: TGCGCCAGCAGCTTGGCCTCGGGACAGCTCTATGGCTACACCTTC. This encodes CASSLASGQLYGYTF.

V is TRBV11-2 and J is TRBJ1-2, with D hard to call. Per the germline V gene, CDR1 is SGHAT and CDR2 is FQNNGV. The germline V and J ends were trimmed by 5 bases and 4 bases, with 14 bases remaining between them. The CDR3 runs 14 residues. This chain's CDR3 is CASSNPPGFYGYTF. The CDR3 DNA follows: TGTGCCAGCAGCAATCCTCCGGGTTTCTATGGCTACACCTTC.

This sequence joins TRBV19 and TRBJ1-5; TRBD1 aligns across 7 bases. The CDR3 is made up of 15 amino acids. Per the germline V gene, CDR1 is LNHDA and CDR2 is SQIVND (reference sequence). V was pared by 7 bases and J by 0 bases, with 6 bases of the junction left unmatched. CDR3 sequence reads: CASTGQAHSNQPQHF. CDR3 nucleotides: TGTGCCAGTACCGGACAGGCCCATAGCAATCAGCCCCAGCATTTT. Full variable domain (missing parts from reference TRBV19 and TRBJ1-5): DGGITQSPKYLFRKEGQNVTLSCEQNLNHDAMYWYRQDPGQGLRLIYYSQIVNDFQKGDIAEGYSVSREKKESFPLTVTSAQKNPTAFYLCASTGQAHSNQPQHFGDGTRLSIL.

The chain employs TRBV29-1 and TRBJ1-5; 7 bases map to TRBD1. The CDR3 is 15 amino acids. V was pared by 3 bases and J by 4 bases, with 9 bases of the junction left unmatched. Germline lookup yields CDR1 SQVTM and CDR2 ANQGSEA. CDR3 in DNA: TGCAGCGTTGATCCGCTACAGGGGAAAAATCAGCCCCAGCATTTT. Translation: CSVDPLQGKNQPQHF.

The V gene is TRBV5-1, the J gene TRBJ1-4; no clear D gene. Per the germline V gene, CDR1 is SGHRS and CDR2 is YFSETQ. The CDR3 loop spans 15 amino acids. With 4 bases removed from V and 4 bases from J, the gap between germline ends came to 14 bases. For the CDR3, the DNA is TGCGCCAGCAGCCGCGGACTGACCCTTAATGAAAAACTGTTTTTT. This codes for CASSRGLTLNEKLFF.

This clone was found a few times. The V call is TRBV7-6, the J call TRBJ2-1; D unclear. CDR3 length: 13 residues. Trimming removed 1 base from V and 9 bases from J, with 10 bases in between. CDR1 SGHVS and CDR2 FNYEAQ come from the germline V gene. In DNA form, the CDR3 reads TGTGCCAGCAGCTTAGTCCGAACGGGTGAGCAGTTCTTC. This sequence encodes CASSLVRTGEQFF.

The chain combines TRBV6-2 or TRBV6-3 with TRBJ1-2; 11 bases are a match to TRBD1. CDR1 is MNHEY and CDR2 is SVGEGT in the germline V gene. The CDR3 consists of 16 residues. J lost 8 bases, V lost 4 bases, and 12 bases had no gene match. The CDR3 DNA is TGTGCCAGCAGTTCTCCCCCGGGACAGGGGGTAAGGGGCTACACCTTC. This encodes CASSSPPGQGVRGYTF.

The chain combines TRBV27 with TRBJ1-2; 8 bases align to TRBD1. CDR1 and CDR2 from the germline V gene are MNHEY and SMNVEV (reference sequence). With V trimmed by 3 bases and J by 3 bases, 15 bases remained unmatched. The CDR3 extends over 18 amino acids. This CDR3 is CASSFFRGHEKGDYGYTF. The CDR3 nucleotides read TGTGCCAGCAGTTTCTTCAGGGGGCACGAGAAAGGGGACTATGGCTACACCTTC.

The chain has TRBV18 and TRBJ1-1; D gene unclear. Germline V gives CDR1 KGHSH, CDR2 LQKENI. The V and J ends lost 2 bases and 1 base respectively, with 11 bases between them. CDR3 length: 15 residues. The CDR3 reads CASSPMELGNTEAFF. CDR3 coding DNA: TGTGCCAGCTCACCAATGGAGCTGGGGAACACTGAAGCTTTCTTT.

A note on this clone: Other DNA sequences in the same sample also yield this CDR3. V usage is TRBV5-4 and J usage is TRBJ1-1, with TRBD1 matching over 8 bases. The CDR3 has 15 residues. CDR1 SGHNT and CDR2 YYREEE come from the germline V gene (reference sequence). The ends lost 0 bases at V and 5 bases at J; junction bases unmatched: 6. This CDR3 reads CASSLVGQGVTEAFF. The CDR3 DNA is TGTGCCAGCAGCTTGGTAGGACAGGGTGTTACTGAAGCTTTCTTT.

The CDR3 is CATSDSGTGAYGYTF. CDR3 bases: TGTGCCACCAGTGATTCCGGGACAGGGGCTTACGGCTACACCTTC. The chain recombines TRBV24-1 with TRBJ1-2; 10 nucleotides align to TRBD1. There are 15 residues in the CDR3. Germline trimming cut 2 bases from V and 8 bases from J; bases unmatched to any gene: 7. Per germline, CDR1 KGHDR and CDR2 SFDVKD.

The V and J genes are TRBV7-9 and TRBJ1-1, with D maybe TRBD1 (5 bases). The CDR3 has 15 residues. The germline gives CDR1 SEHNR, CDR2 FQNEAQ (reference sequence). Trimming left V 5 bases short and J 1 base short, with 14 bases between. The CDR3 is CASSPYQGSNTEAFF. The CDR3 nucleotides are TGTGCCAGCAGCCCCTACCAGGGATCGAACACTGAAGCTTTCTTT.

The V and J genes are TRBV6-5 and TRBJ2-7; 10 positions match TRBD1. The V gene end was trimmed by 6 bases and the J gene end by 3 bases; junction bases not matched to a gene: 2. The CDR3 is 13 amino acids. Germline CDR1 reads MNHEY; CDR2 reads SVGAGI. CDR3 DNA sequence: TGTGCCAGCAGACGGACAGGGGGCTACGAGCAGTACTTC. It specifies CASRRTGGYEQYF.

CDR3 coding DNA: TGTGCCAGCAGTATGAGACTAGCGGGGGCCTACGAGCAGTACTTC. Translated, it gives CASSMRLAGAYEQYF. This sequence joins TRBV27 and TRBJ2-7, with 12 bases fitting TRBD2. J was trimmed by 2 bases and V by 5 bases; bases with no gene match: 4. Germline V gene sequence: CDR1 MNHEY, CDR2 SMNVEV (reference sequence). The CDR3 is made up of 15 amino acids.

The chain recombines TRBV19 with TRBJ1-5; D may be TRBD1 (6 bases). V lost 5 bases, J lost 5 bases, and 19 bases lay in between. Per germline, CDR1 LNHDA and CDR2 SQIVND (reference sequence). The CDR3 covers 16 residues. The CDR3 nucleotides are TGTGCCAGTAGTCCCTGGGGCGACAGGTTGCATCAGCCCCAGCATTTT. Its translation is CASSPWGDRLHQPQHF.

The rearrangement links TRBV6-5 to TRBJ1-2, with a possible D match to TRBD1 (5 bases). Trimming took 7 bases from V and 4 from J, leaving 16 bases between them. The germline V gene has CDR1 MNHEY and CDR2 SVGAGI. The CDR3 is made up of 14 amino acids. CDR3 sequence (DNA): TGTGCCAGCACACAGGCCGGTGGGGTCTATGGCTACACCTTC. Amino acids: CASTQAGGVYGYTF.

This clone was seen only once. CDR3 sequence reads: CASSAREGLVQPQHF. As DNA, the CDR3 is TGTGCCAGCAGCGCGCGGGAAGGACTAGTTCAGCCCCAGCATTTT. The chain employs TRBV7-8 and TRBJ1-5; the D is unclear. CDR3 length equals 15 residues. Looked up from germline, CDR1 is SGHVS and CDR2 is FQNEAQ. Trimming took off 5 bases at V and 6 bases at J, with 17 bases between the two ends. The whole variable domain, remainder taken from reference TRBV7-8 and TRBJ1-5, is GAGVSQSPRYKVAKRGQDVALRCDPISGHVSLFWYQQALGQGPEFLTYFQNEAQLDKSGLPSDRFFAERPEGSVSTLKIQRTQQEDSAVYLCASSAREGLVQPQHFGDGTRLSIL.

This clone occurred a few times. J is TRBJ2-7 and V is TRBV28; the D is unclear. The germline CDR1 and CDR2 sequences are MDHEN and SYDVKM. The length of the CDR3 is 14 residues. With 5 bases removed from V and 1 base from J, the gap between germline ends came to 12 bases. The chain's CDR3 is CASSRSRGSYEQYF. DNA for the CDR3: TGTGCCAGCAGTCGTTCACGAGGTTCCTACGAGCAGTACTTC.

In nucleotides, the CDR3 is TGTGCCAGCAGCGCCCCCGGGGGGCCGGGGAATGAGCAGTTCTTC. As protein: CASSAPGGPGNEQFF. The chain combines TRBV9 with TRBJ2-1; weak D call: TRBD2 (7 bases). Trimming took 3 bases from V and 7 from J, leaving 17 bases between them. Per germline, CDR1 SGDLS and CDR2 YYNGEE. This CDR3 has 15 residues.

The chain has TRBV2 and TRBJ2-7, with 9 bases identical to TRBD1. The V gene end was trimmed by 4 bases and the J gene end by 7 bases; junction bases not matched to a gene: 11. The CDR3 length is 15 residues. Per the germline V gene, CDR1 is SNHLY and CDR2 is FYNNEI. The CDR3 protein is CASSVGRQGVYEQYF. For the CDR3, the DNA is TGTGCCAGCAGTGTAGGGCGACAGGGGGTGTATGAGCAGTACTTC.

This chain links TRBV6-4 with TRBJ1-2, with D maybe TRBD1 (6 bases). Trimming removed 0 bases from V and 3 bases from J, with 23 bases in between. The CDR3 is 19 amino acids. The germline V gene encodes CDR1 MRHNA and CDR2 SNTAGT. The chain's CDR3 is CASSDSADSPGQSHYGYTF. DNA of the CDR3: TGTGCCAGCAGTGACTCGGCCGACTCCCCGGGACAAAGTCACTATGGCTACACCTTC.

This clone has just a few counts. The chain links TRBV28 to TRBJ1-1, with 7 bases lining up with TRBD1. This CDR3 spans 15 amino acids. Germline CDR1 is MDHEN and CDR2 is SYDVKM. The V and J ends lost 5 bases and 10 bases, in that order; junction bases with no gene match: 16. The CDR3 coding sequence is TGTGCCAGCAGTCCACCCCCACCGGGACAGAGCGGAGCTTTCTTT. Residues: CASSPPPPGQSGAFF. Looking up the rest from reference TRBV28 and TRBJ1-1 gives the full variable domain: DVKVTQSSRYLVKRTGEKVFLECVQDMDHENMFWYRQDPGLGLRLIYFSYDVKMKEKGDIPEGYSVSREKKERFSLILESASTNQTSMYLCASSPPPPGQSGAFFGQGTRLTVV.

This chain connects TRBV19 to TRBJ1-4; perhaps TRBD1 as D (6 bases). V lost 5 bases and J lost 14, with 15 bases in between. The CDR3 consists of 12 residues. Germline V lookup: CDR1 LNHDA, CDR2 SQIVND (reference sequence). CDR3 coding DNA: TGTGCCAGTAGTTCCCGGGACACTCGGCTGTTTTTT. Its protein product is CASSSRDTRLFF.

The V and J genes are TRBV10-2 and TRBJ2-7; 7 nucleotides agree with TRBD1. The junction had 7 bases not matched to a gene; V was cut back by 5 bases and J by 3 bases. This CDR3 is 14 amino acids long. The germline V gene encodes CDR1 WSHSY and CDR2 SAAADI. CDR3 protein: CASSWPGTVYEQYF. The CDR3, as DNA: TGCGCCAGCAGTTGGCCCGGGACAGTCTACGAGCAGTACTTC.

This chain connects TRBV6-4 to TRBJ2-1, with 13 positions matching TRBD2. The germline V gene has CDR1 MRHNA and CDR2 SNTAGT. The CDR3 covers 15 residues. J lost 7 bases, V lost 2 bases, and 2 bases had no gene match. CDR3 DNA: TGTGCCAGCAGTGACACTAGCGGGGGGGCTAATGAGCAGTTCTTC. Amino acids: CASSDTSGGANEQFF.

The chain has TRBV12-3 or TRBV12-4 and TRBJ1-1; the D gene is possibly TRBD1 (6 bases). The germline V and J ends were trimmed by 7 bases and 5 bases, with 14 bases remaining between them. CDR3 length: 13 amino acids. In DNA form, the CDR3 reads TGTGCCAGCAATAGGGGGGGGAAAACTGAAGCTTTCTTT. The encoded protein is CASNRGGKTEAFF.